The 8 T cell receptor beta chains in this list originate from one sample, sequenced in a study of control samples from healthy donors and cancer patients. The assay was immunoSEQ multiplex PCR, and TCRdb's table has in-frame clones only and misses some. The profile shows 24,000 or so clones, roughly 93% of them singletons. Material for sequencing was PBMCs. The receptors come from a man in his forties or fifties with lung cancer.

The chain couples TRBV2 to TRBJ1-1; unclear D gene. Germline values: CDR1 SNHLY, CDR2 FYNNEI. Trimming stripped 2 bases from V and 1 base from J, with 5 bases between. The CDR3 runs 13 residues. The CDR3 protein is CASSENTNTEAFF. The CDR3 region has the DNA TGTGCCAGCAGTGAAAATACGAACACTGAAGCTTTCTTT.

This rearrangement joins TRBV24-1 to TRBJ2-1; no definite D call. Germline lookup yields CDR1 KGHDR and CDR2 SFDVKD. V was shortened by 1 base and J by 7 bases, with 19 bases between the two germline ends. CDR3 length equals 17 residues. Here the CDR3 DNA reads TGTGCCACCAGTGATTTAAAAGGCGGACCGACGAATAATGAGCAGTTCTTC. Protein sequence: CATSDLKGGPTNNEQFF.

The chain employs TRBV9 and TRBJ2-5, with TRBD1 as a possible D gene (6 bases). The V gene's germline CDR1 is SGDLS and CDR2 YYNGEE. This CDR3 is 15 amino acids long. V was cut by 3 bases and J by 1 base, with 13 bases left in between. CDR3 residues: CASSGTGTVQETQYF. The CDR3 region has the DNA TGTGCCAGCAGCGGAACAGGGACGGTCCAAGAGACCCAGTACTTC.

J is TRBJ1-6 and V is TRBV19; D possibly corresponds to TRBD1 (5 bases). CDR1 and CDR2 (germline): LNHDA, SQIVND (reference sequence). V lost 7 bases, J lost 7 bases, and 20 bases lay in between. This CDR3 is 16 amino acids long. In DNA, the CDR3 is TGTGCCAGTAAAGGAAGATCCAGGGTGGAAAATTCACCCCTCCACTTT. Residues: CASKGRSRVENSPLHF.

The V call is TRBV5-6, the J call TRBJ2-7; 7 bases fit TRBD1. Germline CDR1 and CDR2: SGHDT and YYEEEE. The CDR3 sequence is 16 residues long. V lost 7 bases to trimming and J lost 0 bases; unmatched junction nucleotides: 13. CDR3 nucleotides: TGTGCCAGCTTACACCTCTCCGACAGGGACTCCTACGAGCAGTACTTC. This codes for CASLHLSDRDSYEQYF.

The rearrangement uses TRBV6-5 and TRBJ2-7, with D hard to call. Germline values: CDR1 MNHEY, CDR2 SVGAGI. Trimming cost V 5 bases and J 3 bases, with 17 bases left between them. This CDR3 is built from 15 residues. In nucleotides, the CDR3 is TGTGCCAGCAGTCCGAACGTCACCCCCAGCTACGAGCAGTACTTC. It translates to CASSPNVTPSYEQYF.

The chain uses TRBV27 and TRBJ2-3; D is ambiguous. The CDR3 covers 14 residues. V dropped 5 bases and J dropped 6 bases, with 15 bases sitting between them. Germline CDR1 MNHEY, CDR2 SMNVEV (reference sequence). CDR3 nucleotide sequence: TGTGCCAGCAGTCCGTTTACGGTTGGGGATACGCAGTATTTT. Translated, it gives CASSPFTVGDTQYF.

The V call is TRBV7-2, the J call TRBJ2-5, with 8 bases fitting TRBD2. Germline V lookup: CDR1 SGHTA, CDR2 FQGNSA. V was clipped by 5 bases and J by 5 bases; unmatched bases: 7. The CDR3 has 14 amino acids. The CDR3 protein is CASSAAGGVETQYF. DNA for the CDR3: TGTGCCAGCAGCGCCGCGGGGGGAGTCGAGACCCAGTACTTC.